This entry is about one T cell receptor (beta chain). Which antigen it targets is not known. No per-base quality is available; no much larger clone lies one base away. This sample was taken from a study of CD8 T cells in ankylosing spondylitis (dated by TCRdb to the late 2010s). The study in broad terms: T cell receptor beta repertoires were profiled in healthy donors and ankylosing spondylitis patients so that disease-linked TCR variants could be found. In total, the full study cohort was made up of 95 to 110 healthy donors and about two dozen ankylosing spondylitis patients. Peripheral blood was sampled, and synovial fluid was also collected from ankylosing spondylitis patients. The full study reports these points: A TCR beta motif of roughly 8 highly homologous amino acid variants appeared characteristic of blood from ankylosing spondylitis patients. According to the report, matched synovial fluid samples from ankylosing spondylitis patients were significantly enriched for the disease-linked clones. In peripheral blood, the disease-linked clones were found at relatively low frequencies and had a CD8+ phenotype. Some of the motif variants had been reported before in the synovial fluid and blood of reactive arthritis patients, a finding that suggests common disease-initiation mechanisms.

For CDR1 and CDR2, the germline V gene lists SQVTM and ANQGSEA. V loses 7 bases of germline sequence and J loses 4 bases, and the interval between the two ends is 14 bases. There are 13 amino acids in the CDR3, from cysteine to phenylalanine inclusive. The entry retains the CDR3 DNA only, 39 bases that are in frame from base 1. Sequenced using an Illumina HiSeq 2500. Quantitative 5'-RACE with molecular barcodes was the method used to prepare the TCR beta libraries. The paper's processing steps were these. A new computational method based on a probabilistic model of VDJ rearrangement was used to identify disease-linked TCR variants. TCRdb took the public reads, trimmed them with fastp at Q25, ran MiXCR for clone calling and kept in-frame beta chains. Every entry covers one CDR3 protein and lists the most common genes and DNA from its rows. TCRdb, not the original authors, processed these V and J calls. Within this sample are 450,000 or so distinct CDR3 sequences, with more than 25% of them counted one time only. The ten largest clones add up to 0.89% of the sample.

Recombination linked TRBV29-1 to TRBJ2-1; the D match is possibly TRBD1 or TRBD2, with 5 bases aligned in each. The specimen sequenced was blood, either unsorted or a sorted T cell fraction (not recorded which). The origin of this receptor is a male donor with ankylosing spondylitis. The CDR3 sequence is CSGGASTYNEQFF. Here is the DNA: TGCAGCGGAGGGGCTAGCACGTACAATGAGCAGTTCTTC.